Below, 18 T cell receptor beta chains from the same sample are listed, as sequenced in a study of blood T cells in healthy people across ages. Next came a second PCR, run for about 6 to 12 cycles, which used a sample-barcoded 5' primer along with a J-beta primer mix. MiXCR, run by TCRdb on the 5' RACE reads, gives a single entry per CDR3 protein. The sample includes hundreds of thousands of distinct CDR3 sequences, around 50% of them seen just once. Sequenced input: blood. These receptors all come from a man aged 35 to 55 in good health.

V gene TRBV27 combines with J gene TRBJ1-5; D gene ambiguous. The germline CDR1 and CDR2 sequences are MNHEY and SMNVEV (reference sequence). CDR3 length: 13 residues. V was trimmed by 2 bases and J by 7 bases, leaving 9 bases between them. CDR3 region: CASSLQSLQPQHF. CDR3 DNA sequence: TGTGCCAGCAGTTTACAATCCTTACAGCCCCAGCATTTT.

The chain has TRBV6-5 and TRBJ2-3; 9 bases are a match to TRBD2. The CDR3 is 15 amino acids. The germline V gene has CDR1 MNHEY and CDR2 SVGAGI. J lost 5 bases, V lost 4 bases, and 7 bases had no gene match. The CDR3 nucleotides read TGTGCCAGCAGTTTGAGTAGCGGGAGAAGAGATACGCAGTATTTT. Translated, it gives CASSLSSGRRDTQYF.

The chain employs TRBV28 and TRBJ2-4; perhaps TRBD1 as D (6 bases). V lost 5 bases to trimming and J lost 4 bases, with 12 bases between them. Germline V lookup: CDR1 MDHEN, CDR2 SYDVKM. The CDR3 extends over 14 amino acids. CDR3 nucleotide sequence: TGTGCCAGCAGTGACACAGGGTTTAAAAACATTCAGTACTTC. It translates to CASSDTGFKNIQYF.

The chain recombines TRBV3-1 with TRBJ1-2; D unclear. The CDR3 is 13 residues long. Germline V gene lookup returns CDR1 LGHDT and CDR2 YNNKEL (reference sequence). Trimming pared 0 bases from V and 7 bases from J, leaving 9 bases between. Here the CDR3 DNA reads TGTGCCAGCAGCCAAGAAGAGGGTACTGGCTACACCTTC. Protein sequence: CASSQEEGTGYTF. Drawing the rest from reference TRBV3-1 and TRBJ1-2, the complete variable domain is DTAVSQTPKYLVTQMGNDKSIKCEQNLGHDTMYWYKQDSKKFLKIMFSYNNKELIINETVPNRFSPKSPDKAHLNLHINSLELGDSAVYFCASSQEEGTGYTFGSGTRLTVV.

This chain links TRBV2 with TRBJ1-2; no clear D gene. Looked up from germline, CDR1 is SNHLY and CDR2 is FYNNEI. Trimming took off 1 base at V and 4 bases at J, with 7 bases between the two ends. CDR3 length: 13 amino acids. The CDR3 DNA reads TGTGCCAGCAGTGAAGTGCAGGTCTATGGCTACACCTTC. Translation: CASSEVQVYGYTF.

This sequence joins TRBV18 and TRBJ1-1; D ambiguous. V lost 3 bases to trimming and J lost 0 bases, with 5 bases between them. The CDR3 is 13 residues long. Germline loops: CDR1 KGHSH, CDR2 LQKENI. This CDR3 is CASSPELNTEAFF. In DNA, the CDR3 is TGTGCCAGCTCACCGGAGTTGAACACTGAAGCTTTCTTT.

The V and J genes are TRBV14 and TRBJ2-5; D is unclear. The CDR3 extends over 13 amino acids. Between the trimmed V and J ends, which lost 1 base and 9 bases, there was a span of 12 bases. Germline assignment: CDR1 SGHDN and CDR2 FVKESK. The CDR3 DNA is TGTGCCAGCAGCCAAGCGGTAGGGTTGGCCCAGTACTTC. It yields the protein CASSQAVGLAQYF.

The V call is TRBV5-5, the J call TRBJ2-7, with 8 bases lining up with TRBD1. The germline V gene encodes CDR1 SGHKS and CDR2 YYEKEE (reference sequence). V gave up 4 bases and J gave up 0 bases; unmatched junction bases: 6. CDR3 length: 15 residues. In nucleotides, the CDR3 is TGTGCCAGCAGCAAGGACAGGGAGAGCTCCTACGAGCAGTACTTC. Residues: CASSKDRESSYEQYF. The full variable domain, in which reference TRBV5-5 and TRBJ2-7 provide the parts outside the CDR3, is DAGVTQSPTHLIKTRGQQVTLRCSPISGHKSVSWYQQVLGQGPQFIFQYYEKEERGRGNFPDRFSARQFPNYSSELNVNALLLGDSALYLCASSKDRESSYEQYFGPGTRLTVT.

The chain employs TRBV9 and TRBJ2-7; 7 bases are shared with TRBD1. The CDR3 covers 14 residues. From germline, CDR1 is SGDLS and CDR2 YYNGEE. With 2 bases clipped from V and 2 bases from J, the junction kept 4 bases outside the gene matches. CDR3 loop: CASSVGDRAYEQYF. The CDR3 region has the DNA TGTGCCAGCAGCGTTGGGGACAGAGCCTACGAGCAGTACTTC.

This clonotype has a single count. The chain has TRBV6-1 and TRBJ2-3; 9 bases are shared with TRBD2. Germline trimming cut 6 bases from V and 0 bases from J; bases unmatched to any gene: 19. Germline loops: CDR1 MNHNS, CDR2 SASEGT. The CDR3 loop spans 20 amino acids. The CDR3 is CASSGQVRGGGAPSTDTQYF. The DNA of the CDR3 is TGTGCCAGCAGCGGACAGGTGCGAGGCGGGGGGGCACCCAGCACAGATACGCAGTATTTT.

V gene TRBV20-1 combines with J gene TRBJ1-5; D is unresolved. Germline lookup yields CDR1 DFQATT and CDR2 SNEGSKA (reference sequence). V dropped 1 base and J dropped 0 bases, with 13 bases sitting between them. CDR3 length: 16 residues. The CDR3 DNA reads TGCAGTGCTAGAGTGGCCGGGCGCGATAGCAATCAGCCCCAGCATTTT. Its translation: CSARVAGRDSNQPQHF.

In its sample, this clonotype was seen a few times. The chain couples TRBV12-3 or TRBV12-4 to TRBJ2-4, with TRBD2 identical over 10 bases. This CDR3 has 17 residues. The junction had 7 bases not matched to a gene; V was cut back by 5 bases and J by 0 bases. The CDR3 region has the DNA TGTGCCAGCAGTCGCCTAGCGGGGGTACTAGCCAAAAACATTCAGTACTTC. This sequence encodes CASSRLAGVLAKNIQYF.

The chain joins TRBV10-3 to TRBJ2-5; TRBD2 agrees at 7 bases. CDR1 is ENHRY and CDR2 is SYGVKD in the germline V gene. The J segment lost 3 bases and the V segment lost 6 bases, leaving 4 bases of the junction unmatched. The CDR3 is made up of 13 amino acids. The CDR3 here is CAISAGLKETQYF. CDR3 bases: TGTGCCATCAGCGCGGGACTAAAAGAGACCCAGTACTTC.

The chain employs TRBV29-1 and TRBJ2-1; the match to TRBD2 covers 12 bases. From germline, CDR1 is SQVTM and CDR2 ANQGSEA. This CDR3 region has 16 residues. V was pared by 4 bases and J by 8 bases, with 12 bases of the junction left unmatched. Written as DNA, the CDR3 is TGCAGCGTTGTAATGGCCGCTAGCGGGGGGGCCTATGAGCAGTTCTTC. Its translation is CSVVMAASGGAYEQFF.

CDR3 sequence (DNA): TGTGCCAGCAAGAGCGGGACTAGCGGGAGGCAGGTCACAGATACGCAGTATTTT. Translation: CASKSGTSGRQVTDTQYF. The rearrangement joins TRBV5-5 to TRBJ2-3; 15 positions agree with TRBD2. V shed 6 bases, J shed 2 bases, and the junction held 10 bases outside the gene matches. Per germline, CDR1 SGHKS and CDR2 YYEKEE (reference sequence). This CDR3 has 18 residues.

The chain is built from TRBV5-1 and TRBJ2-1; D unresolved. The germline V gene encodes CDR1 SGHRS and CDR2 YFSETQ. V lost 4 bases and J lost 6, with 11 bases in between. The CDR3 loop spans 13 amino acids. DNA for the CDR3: TGCGCCAGCAGCGGGGTCATGGGCAATGAGCAGTTCTTC. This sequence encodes CASSGVMGNEQFF.

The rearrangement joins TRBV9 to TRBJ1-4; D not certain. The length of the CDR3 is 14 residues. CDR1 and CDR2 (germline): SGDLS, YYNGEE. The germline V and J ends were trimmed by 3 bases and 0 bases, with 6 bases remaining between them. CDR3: CASSAVSTNEKLFF. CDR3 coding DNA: TGTGCCAGCAGCGCCGTATCAACTAATGAAAAACTGTTTTTT.

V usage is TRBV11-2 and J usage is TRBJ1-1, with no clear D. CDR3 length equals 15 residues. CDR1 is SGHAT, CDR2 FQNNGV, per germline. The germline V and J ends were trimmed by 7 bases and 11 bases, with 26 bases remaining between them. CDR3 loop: CASKRIEARPGMAFF. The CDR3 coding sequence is TGTGCCAGCAAAAGAATTGAGGCACGGCCGGGGATGGCTTTCTTT.